This T cell receptor (beta chain) appears in the sequencing data of a study of identical twins. Regarding the study as a whole: Models underestimated out-of-frame TCR alpha sharing in monozygotic twins. Conclusions were based on cross-sectional statistical analysis, without following the same donors.

The CDR3 loop spans 13 amino acids. The V gene lost 5 bases and the J gene lost 1 base, with 9 bases spanning the gap. Germline V lookup: CDR1 SGHRS, CDR2 YFSETQ. This clonotype was observed many times. The antigen is not known. Healthy Caucasians made up all donors. One entry per CDR3 protein, called by TCRdb with MiXCR from the 5' RACE reads. The sample yields about 220,000 distinct CDR3 sequences, over 5.5% seen once. These data were also filed under a second study, of T cells expressing NK-cell markers.

Sequencing was done on a sample of CD8+ T cells sorted from blood. The source of this sequence is a young woman in good health. The chain couples TRBV5-1 to TRBJ2-5; D call uncertain. CDR3 nucleotide sequence: TGCGCCAGCAGTGAGGCATTCCAAGAGACCCAGTACTTC. Protein sequence: CASSEAFQETQYF.